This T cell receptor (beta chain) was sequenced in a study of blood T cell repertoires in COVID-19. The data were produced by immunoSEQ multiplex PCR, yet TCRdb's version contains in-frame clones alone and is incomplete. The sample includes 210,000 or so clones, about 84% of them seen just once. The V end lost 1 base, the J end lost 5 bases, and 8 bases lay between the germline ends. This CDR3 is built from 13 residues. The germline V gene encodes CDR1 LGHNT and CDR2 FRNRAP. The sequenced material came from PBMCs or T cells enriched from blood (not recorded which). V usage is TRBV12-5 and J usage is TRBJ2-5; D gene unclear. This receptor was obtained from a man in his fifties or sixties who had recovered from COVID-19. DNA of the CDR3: TGTGCTAGTGGTTTGGGGGCGCAGGAGACCCAGTACTTC. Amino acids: CASGLGAQETQYF.